This T cell receptor (beta chain) stems from a study of T cells in Graves' hyperthyroidism and ophthalmopathy. Points from the study as a whole: A model of 13 V-J pairs discriminated ophthalmopathy from stable hyperthyroidism. The model anticipated ophthalmopathy a median approximately 6.6 months pre-onset.

With 0 bases removed from V and 6 bases from J, the gap between germline ends came to 11 bases. CDR1 is SGDLS, CDR2 YYNGEE, per germline. CDR3 length equals 14 residues. Ophthalmopathy patients had Clinical Activity Score at least 3, NOSPECS grade at least 4, duration under 3 months. An approximately 10 ml volume of fresh peripheral blood provided the PBMCs. Using RNA transcripts as the source, TCR beta CDR3 regions were amplified. With the HTBI primer set, the TCR CDR3 went through a first round of RT-PCR. TCRdb re-analysed the multiplex PCR reads in MiXCR, keeping a single row per CDR3 protein. Of 490,000 or so distinct CDR3 sequences in the sample, 20% were seen once. This clonotype has just a few counts. Its specificity is not known.

Sequenced input: blood. This chain uses TRBV9 with TRBJ2-3; D might be TRBD2 (6 bases). This TCR came from a man aged 40-50 years with Graves' ophthalmopathy. The CDR3 here is CASSVGGLLDTQYF. The CDR3 DNA is TGTGCCAGCAGCGTAGGGGGACTCCTGGATACGCAGTATTTT.